A selection of T cell receptor beta chains follows, all from one sample in a study of blood T cell repertoires in COVID-19. Measured with immunoSEQ multiplex PCR; TCRdb has only the in-frame clones, and not every one. Among some 220,000 clones listed, 80% were seen once. Material for sequencing was peripheral blood. These TCRs come from a woman in her sixties or seventies with acute or convalescent COVID-19. CDR3s include the opening cysteine and the closing phenylalanine or tryptophan. The D gene is left open where the match is weak. Some rows have no size entry. The others give once, few or many, or a class for an expanded clone.

J	D	size	V	DNA	CDR3
TRBJ2-3	TRBD2	once	TRBV9	TGTGCCAGCAGCGTAGGATCTAGCGGGGGTGCGAGCACAGATACGCAGTATTTT	CASSVGSSGGASTDTQYF
TRBJ1-2	TRBD1	.	TRBV29-1	TGCAGCGTCCGGACAGGCGGGGACTATGGCTACACCTTC	CSVRTGGDYGYTF
TRBJ1-6	TRBD1	.	TRBV6-5	TGTGCCAGCTCCGGGGGACAGGGGAATGTTTCACCCCTCCACTTT	CASSGGQGNVSPLHF
TRBJ1-6	TRBD1	.	TRBV10-1	TGCGCCAGCAGTGGAGGGACAGGGTCCGGTTCACCCCTCCACTTT	CASSGGTGSGSPLHF
TRBJ1-1	TRBD1	.	TRBV3-1/TRBV3-2	TGTGCCAGCAGCCGACAGGGGAGGGGAACTGAAGCTTTCTTT	CASSRQGRGTEAFF
TRBJ2-2	.	.	TRBV4-3	TGCGCCAGCAGCCAAGAGGGAGGACGTTCGGGGGAGCTGTTTTTT	CASSQEGGRSGELFF
TRBJ2-1	TRBD1	.	TRBV11-2	TGTGCCAGCAGCAGTTCGGGGGGACAGGGGGTTGAGCAGTTCTTC	CASSSSGGQGVEQFF
TRBJ2-5	.	.	TRBV7-8	TGTGCCAGCAGCTTAGGGACAAACCAAGAGACCCAGTACTTC	CASSLGTNQETQYF
TRBJ1-3	TRBD1	.	TRBV30	TGTGCCTGGAGTTTGGGACAGGCCTTAGGCGCCATATATTTT	CAWSLGQALGAIYF
TRBJ2-2	TRBD2	few	TRBV9	TGTGCCAGCAGCGTACCGGCACAGCGGGGGGGTGACACCGGGGAGCTGTTTTTT	CASSVPAQRGGDTGELFF
TRBJ1-2	TRBD1	.	TRBV2	TGTGCCAGCAGTAAAAATACCGGGACAGGGGGTGGGGTCTATGGCTACACCTTC	CASSKNTGTGGGVYGYTF
TRBJ1-2	.	.	TRBV12-5	TGTGCTAGTGGTTTGGTACGGGGGGGCTATGGCTACACCTTC	CASGLVRGGYGYTF
TRBJ2-5	.	.	TRBV7-2	TGTGCCAGCAGCTTTAAAGAGACCCAGTACTTC	CASSFKETQYF
TRBJ1-2	.	few	TRBV5-4	TGTGCCAGCAGCCCACGAGGGGGGGGCCGAGGTGACTACACCTTC	CASSPRGGGRGDYTF
TRBJ2-7	.	.	TRBV20-1	TGCAGTGCTAGTCCTAGGTTCTCCTACGAGCAGTACTTC	CSASPRFSYEQYF
TRBJ2-7	.	many	TRBV6-5	TGTGCCAGCTCTGGGGGCGTTAGGCACGAGCAGTACTTC	CASSGGVRHEQYF
TRBJ2-1	TRBD2	.	TRBV14	TGTGCCAGCAGCCAAGGCAGGATGGGACTAGCGTCCCTTGGGGAGCAGTTCTTC	CASSQGRMGLASLGEQFF
TRBJ1-5	TRBD1	.	TRBV2	TGTGCCACCCGAGGACAGGGTGACAGAACCCAGCATTTT	CATRGQGDRTQHF
TRBJ2-5	.	.	TRBV21-1	TGTGCCAGCAGCAAGGATCGGGGCCAAGAGACCCAGTACTTC	CASSKDRGQETQYF
TRBJ2-3	TRBD2	.	TRBV30	TGTGCCTGGAGTGTTCGGCGGGGGGCTAACACAGATACGCAGTATTTT	CAWSVRRGANTDTQYF
TRBJ2-3	TRBD2	.	TRBV7-9	TGTGCCAGCAGCCCGATTCTCGGACTAGCGGTTAGCACAGATACGCAGTATTTT	CASSPILGLAVSTDTQYF
TRBJ2-5	.	.	TRBV7-2	TGTGCCAGCAGCTTGGGACATGTGGAAGAGACCCAGTACTTC	CASSLGHVEETQYF
TRBJ1-6	.	few	TRBV4-2	TGTGCCAGCAGCCAAGATTTTGGGCAAAGCTCCTATAATTCACCCCTCCACTTT	CASSQDFGQSSYNSPLHF
TRBJ2-2	.	.	TRBV2	TGTGCCAGCAGTGCCCTATACGGGGGGAACACCGGGGAGCTGTTTTTT	CASSALYGGNTGELFF
TRBJ2-1	TRBD2	.	TRBV7-3	TGTGCCAGCAGCGCCACACTAGCGGGGGGCGGTAATGAGCAGTTCTTC	CASSATLAGGGNEQFF
TRBJ1-5	.	.	TRBV18	TGTGCCAGCTCACCACCCACCAGGGATCAGCCCCAGCATTTT	CASSPPTRDQPQHF